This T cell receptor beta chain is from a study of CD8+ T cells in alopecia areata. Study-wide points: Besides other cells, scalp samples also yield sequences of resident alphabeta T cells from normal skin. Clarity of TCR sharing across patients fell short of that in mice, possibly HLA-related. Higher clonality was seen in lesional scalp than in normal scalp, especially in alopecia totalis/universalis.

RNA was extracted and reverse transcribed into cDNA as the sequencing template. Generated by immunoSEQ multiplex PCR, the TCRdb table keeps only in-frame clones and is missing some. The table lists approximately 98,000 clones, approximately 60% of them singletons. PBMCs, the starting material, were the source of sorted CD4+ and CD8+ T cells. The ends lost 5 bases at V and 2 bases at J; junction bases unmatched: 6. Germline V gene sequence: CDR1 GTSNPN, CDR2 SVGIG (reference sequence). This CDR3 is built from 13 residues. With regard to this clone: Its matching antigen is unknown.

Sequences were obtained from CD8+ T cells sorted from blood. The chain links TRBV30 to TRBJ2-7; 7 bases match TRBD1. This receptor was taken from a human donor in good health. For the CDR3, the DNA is TGTGCCTGGGACAGGGCTTCAACCTACGAGCAGTACTTC. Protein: CAWDRASTYEQYF.